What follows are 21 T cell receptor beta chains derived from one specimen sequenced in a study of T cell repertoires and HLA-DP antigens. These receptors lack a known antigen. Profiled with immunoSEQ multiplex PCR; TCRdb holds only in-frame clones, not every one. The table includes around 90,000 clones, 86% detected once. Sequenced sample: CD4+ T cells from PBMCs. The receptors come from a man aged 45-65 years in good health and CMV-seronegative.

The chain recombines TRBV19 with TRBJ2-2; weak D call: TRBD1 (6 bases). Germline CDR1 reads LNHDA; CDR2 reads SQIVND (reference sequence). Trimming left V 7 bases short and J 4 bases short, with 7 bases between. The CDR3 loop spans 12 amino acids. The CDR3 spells CASTGVTGELFF. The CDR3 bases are TGTGCCAGTACAGGGGTCACCGGGGAGCTGTTTTTT.

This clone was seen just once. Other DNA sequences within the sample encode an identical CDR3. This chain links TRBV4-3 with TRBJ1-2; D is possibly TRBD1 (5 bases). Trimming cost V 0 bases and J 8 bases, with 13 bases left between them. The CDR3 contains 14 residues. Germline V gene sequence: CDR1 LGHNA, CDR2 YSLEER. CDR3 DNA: TGCGCCAGCAGCCAAGATCGGGGGTTAGGAGGCTACACCTTC. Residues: CASSQDRGLGGYTF.

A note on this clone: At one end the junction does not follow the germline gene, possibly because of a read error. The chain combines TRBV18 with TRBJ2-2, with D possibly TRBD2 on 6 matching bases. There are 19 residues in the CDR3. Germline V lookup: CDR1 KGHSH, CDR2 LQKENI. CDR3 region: CASSHGRDVGLVNTGELFF. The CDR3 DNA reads TGTGCCAGTTCACACGGTAGAGATGTGGGACTTGTGAACACCGGGGAGCTGTTTTTT.

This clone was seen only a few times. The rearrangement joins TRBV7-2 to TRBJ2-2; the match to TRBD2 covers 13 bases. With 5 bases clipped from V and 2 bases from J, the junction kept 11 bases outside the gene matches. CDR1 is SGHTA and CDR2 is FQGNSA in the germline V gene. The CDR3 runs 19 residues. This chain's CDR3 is CASSRALAGGPGNTGELFF. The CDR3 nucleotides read TGTGCCAGCAGCCGCGCACTAGCGGGAGGGCCGGGAAACACCGGGGAGCTGTTTTTT.

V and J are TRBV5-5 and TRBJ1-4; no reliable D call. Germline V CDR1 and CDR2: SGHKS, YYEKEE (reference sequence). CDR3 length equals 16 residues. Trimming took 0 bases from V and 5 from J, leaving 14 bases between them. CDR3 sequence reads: CASSLDPGRRNEKLFF. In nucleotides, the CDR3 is TGTGCCAGCAGCTTGGACCCGGGCCGACGAAATGAAAAACTGTTTTTT.

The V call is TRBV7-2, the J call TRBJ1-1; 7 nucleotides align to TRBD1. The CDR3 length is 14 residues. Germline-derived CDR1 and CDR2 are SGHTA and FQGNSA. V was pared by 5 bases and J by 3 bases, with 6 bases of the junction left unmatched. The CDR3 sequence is CASSQPGQHTEAFF. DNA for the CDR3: TGTGCCAGCAGCCAACCGGGACAGCACACTGAAGCTTTCTTT.

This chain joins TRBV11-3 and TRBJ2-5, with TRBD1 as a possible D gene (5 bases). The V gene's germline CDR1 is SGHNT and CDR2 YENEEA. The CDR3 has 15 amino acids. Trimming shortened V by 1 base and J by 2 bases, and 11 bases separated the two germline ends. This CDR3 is CASSLGVTDQETQYF. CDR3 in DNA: TGTGCCAGCAGCTTAGGTGTGACAGATCAAGAGACCCAGTACTTC. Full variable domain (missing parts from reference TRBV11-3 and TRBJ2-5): EAGVVQSPRYKIIEKKQPVAFWCNPISGHNTLYWYLQNLGQGPELLIRYENEEAVDDSQLPKDRFSAERLKGVDSTLKIQPAELGDSAVYLCASSLGVTDQETQYFGPGTRLLVL.

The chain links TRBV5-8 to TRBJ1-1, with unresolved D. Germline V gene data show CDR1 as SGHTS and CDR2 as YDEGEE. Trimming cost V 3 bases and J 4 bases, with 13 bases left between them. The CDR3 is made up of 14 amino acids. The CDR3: CASSSGPLGTEAFF. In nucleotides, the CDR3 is TGTGCCAGCAGCTCGGGCCCCCTCGGCACTGAAGCTTTCTTT.

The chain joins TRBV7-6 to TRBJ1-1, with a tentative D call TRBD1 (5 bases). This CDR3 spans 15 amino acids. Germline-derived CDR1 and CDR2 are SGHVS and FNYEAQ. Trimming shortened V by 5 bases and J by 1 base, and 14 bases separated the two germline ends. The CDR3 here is CASSRAGVTNTEAFF. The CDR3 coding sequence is TGTGCCAGCAGCCGGGCGGGGGTCACGAACACTGAAGCTTTCTTT.

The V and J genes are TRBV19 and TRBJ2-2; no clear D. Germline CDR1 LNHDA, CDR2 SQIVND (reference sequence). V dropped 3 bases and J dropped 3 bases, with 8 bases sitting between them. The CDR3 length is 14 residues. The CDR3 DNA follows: TGTGCCAGTAGTATGGGTGGAGACACCGGGGAGCTGTTTTTT. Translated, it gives CASSMGGDTGELFF.

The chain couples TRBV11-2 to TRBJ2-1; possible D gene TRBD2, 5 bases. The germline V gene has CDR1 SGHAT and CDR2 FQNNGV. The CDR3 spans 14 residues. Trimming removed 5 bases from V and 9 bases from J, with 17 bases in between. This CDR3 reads CASSQLLDEGEQFF. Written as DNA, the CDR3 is TGTGCCAGCAGCCAACTCCTGGACGAGGGTGAGCAGTTCTTC.

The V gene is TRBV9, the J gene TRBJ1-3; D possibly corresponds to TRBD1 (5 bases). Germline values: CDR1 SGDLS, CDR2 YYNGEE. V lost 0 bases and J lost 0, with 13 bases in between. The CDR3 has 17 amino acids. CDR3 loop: CASSVDIRERSGNTIYF. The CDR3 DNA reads TGTGCCAGCAGCGTAGATATCAGGGAACGCTCTGGAAACACCATATATTTT.

CDR3 residues: CASSGEQGIYGYTF. Here the CDR3 DNA reads TGTGCCAGTAGTGGGGAACAGGGGATCTATGGCTACACCTTC. The genes are TRBV19 and TRBJ1-2, with 7 nucleotides matching TRBD1. V gave up 5 bases and J gave up 4 bases; unmatched junction bases: 7. This CDR3 spans 14 amino acids. Germline V CDR1 and CDR2: LNHDA, SQIVND (reference sequence).

Written as DNA, the CDR3 is TGTGCCAGCAGGGGGGGGGAGTATCAGCCCCAGCATTTT. This codes for CASRGGEYQPQHF. The V call is TRBV6-5, the J call TRBJ1-5; a weak D match, TRBD1 (5 bases). Germline CDR1 and CDR2: MNHEY and SVGAGI. The CDR3 is 13 amino acids. Trimming left V 6 bases short and J 5 bases short, with 11 bases between.

The DNA for the CDR3 is TGTGCCAGCAGTGAAACAGGGCGAGCTTTCTTT. It translates to CASSETGRAFF. The chain links TRBV25-1 to TRBJ1-1; a possible D gene is TRBD1 (6 bases). Per the germline V gene, CDR1 is MGHDK and CDR2 is SYGVNS. There are 11 residues in the CDR3. Trimming took off 2 bases at V and 10 bases at J, with 8 bases between the two ends.

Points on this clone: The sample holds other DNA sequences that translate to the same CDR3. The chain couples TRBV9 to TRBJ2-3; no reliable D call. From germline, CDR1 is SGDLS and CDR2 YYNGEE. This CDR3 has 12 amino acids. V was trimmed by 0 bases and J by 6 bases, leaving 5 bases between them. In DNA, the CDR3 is TGTGCCAGCAGCGTAGTCGGGGATACGCAGTATTTT. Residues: CASSVVGDTQYF. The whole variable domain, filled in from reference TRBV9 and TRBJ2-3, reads DSGVTQTPKHLITATGQRVTLRCSPRSGDLSVYWYQQSLDQGLQFLIQYYNGEERAKGNILERFSAQQFPDLHSELNLSSLELGDSALYFCASSVVGDTQYFGPGTRLTVL.

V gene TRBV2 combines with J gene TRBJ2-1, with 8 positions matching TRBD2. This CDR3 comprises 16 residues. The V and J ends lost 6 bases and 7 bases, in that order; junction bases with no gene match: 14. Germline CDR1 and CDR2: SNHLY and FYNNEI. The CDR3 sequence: CASSEIAGTRGNEQFF. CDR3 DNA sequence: TGTGCCAGCAGCGAAATCGCCGGGACTAGAGGTAATGAGCAGTTCTTC.

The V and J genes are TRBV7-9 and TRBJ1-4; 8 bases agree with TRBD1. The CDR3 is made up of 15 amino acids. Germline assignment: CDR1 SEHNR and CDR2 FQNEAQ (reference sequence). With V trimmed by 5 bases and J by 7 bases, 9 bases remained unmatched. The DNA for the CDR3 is TGTGCCAGCAGCCTCGGTGACAGGGGCGTTGAAAAACTGTTTTTT. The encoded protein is CASSLGDRGVEKLFF.

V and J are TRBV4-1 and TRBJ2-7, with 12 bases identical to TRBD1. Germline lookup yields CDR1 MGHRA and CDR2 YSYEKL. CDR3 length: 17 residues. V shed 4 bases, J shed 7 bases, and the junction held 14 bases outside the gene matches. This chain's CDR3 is CASSPVKPGQGALEQYF. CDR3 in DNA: TGCGCCAGCAGCCCAGTCAAACCGGGACAGGGGGCGTTGGAGCAGTACTTC.

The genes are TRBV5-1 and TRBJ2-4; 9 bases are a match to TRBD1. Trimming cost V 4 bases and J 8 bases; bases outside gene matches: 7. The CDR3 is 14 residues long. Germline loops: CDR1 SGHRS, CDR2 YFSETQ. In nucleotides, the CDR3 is TGCGCCAGCAGCACATCGGACAGGGGTGACATTCAGTACTTC. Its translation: CASSTSDRGDIQYF.

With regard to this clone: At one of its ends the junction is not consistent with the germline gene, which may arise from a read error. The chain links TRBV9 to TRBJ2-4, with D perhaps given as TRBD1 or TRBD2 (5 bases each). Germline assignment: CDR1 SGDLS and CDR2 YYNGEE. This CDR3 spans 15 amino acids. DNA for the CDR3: TGTGCCAGCAGCGTGGATGGGGGTATCAAAGACATTCAGTACTTC. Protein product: CASSVDGGIKDIQYF.